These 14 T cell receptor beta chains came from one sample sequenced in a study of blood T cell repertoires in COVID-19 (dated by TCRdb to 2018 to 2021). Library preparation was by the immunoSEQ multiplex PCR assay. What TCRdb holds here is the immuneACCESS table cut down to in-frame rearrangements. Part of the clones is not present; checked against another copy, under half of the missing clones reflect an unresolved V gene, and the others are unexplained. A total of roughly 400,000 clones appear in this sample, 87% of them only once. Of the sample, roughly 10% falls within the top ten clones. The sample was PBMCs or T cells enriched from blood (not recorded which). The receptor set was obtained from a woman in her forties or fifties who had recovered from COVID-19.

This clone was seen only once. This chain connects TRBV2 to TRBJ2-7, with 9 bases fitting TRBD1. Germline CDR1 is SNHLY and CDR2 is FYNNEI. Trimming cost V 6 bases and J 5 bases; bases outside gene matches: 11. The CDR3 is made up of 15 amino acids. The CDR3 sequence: CASSENRGLGNEQYF. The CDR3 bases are TGTGCCAGCAGCGAAAACAGGGGGCTGGGGAACGAGCAGTACTTC.

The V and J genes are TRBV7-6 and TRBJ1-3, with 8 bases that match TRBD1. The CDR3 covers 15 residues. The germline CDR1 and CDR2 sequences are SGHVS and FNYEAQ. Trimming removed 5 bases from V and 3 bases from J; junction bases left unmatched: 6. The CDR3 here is CASSRQGAGGNTIYF. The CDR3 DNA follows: TGTGCCAGCAGCCGCCAGGGGGCGGGTGGAAACACCATATATTTT.

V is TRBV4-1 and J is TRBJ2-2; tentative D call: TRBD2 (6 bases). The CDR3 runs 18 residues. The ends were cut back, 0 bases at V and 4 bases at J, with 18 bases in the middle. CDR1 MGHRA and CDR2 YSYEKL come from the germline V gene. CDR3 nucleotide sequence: TGCGCCAGCAGCCAAGAATTATCGGGGGTCTCGCCCACCGGGGAGCTGTTTTTT. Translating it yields CASSQELSGVSPTGELFF.

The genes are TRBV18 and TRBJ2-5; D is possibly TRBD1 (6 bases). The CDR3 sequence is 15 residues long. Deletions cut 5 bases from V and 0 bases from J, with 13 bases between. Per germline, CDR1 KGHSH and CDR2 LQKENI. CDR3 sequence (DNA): TGTGCCAGCTCAACCAGGGGCAAAAACCAAGAGACCCAGTACTTC. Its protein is CASSTRGKNQETQYF. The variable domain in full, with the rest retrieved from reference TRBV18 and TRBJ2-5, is NAGVMQNPRHLVRRRGQEARLRCSPMKGHSHVYWYRQLPEEGLKFMVYLQKENIIDESGMPKERFSAEFPKEGPSILRIQQVVRGDSAAYFCASSTRGKNQETQYFGPGTRLLVL.

CDR3 nucleotides: TGTGCCAGCAGCCTGGGGACTAGCGGGGGGGCCCATTATAGCGAGCAGTACTTC. It is translated as CASSLGTSGGAHYSEQYF. The V and J genes are TRBV7-2 and TRBJ2-7; 16 bases are a match to TRBD2. This CDR3 has 18 amino acids. V shed 5 bases, J shed 6 bases, and the junction held 13 bases outside the gene matches. Per the germline V gene, CDR1 is SGHTA and CDR2 is FQGNSA.

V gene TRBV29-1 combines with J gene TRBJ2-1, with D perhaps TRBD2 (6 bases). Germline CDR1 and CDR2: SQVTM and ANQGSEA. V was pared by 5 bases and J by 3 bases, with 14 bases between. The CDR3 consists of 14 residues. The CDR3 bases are TGCAGCGTTTTTGGCGGGGAACACTACAATGAGCAGTTCTTC. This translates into CSVFGGEHYNEQFF.

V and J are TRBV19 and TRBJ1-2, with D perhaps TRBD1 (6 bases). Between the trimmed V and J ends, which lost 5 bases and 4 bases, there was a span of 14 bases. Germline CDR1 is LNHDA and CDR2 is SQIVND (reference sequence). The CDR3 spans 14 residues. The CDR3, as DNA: TGTGCCAGTAGTTTTAGACAGGCGACCTATGGCTACACCTTC. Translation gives CASSFRQATYGYTF.

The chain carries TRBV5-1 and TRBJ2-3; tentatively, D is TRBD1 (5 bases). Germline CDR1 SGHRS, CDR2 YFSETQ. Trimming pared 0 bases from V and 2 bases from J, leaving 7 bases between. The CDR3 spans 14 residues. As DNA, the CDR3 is TGCGCCAGCAGCTTGGGACAGACCACAGATACGCAGTATTTT. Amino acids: CASSLGQTTDTQYF.

CDR3 in DNA: TGTGCCAGCAGCTGGAAGGACAGGGACTATGGCTACACCTTC. As protein: CASSWKDRDYGYTF. V is TRBV5-8 and J is TRBJ1-2; TRBD1 matches 8 bases. This CDR3 has 14 amino acids. The V segment lost 3 bases and the J segment 3 bases; nucleotides outside the gene matches: 4. CDR1 is SGHTS and CDR2 is YDEGEE in the germline V gene.

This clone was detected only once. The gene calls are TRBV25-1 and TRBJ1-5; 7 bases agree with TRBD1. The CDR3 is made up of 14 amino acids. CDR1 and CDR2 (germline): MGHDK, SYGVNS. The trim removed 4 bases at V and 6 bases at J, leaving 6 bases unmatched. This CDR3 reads CASSGQGVGQPQHF. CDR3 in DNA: TGTGCCAGCAGTGGACAGGGTGTGGGTCAGCCCCAGCATTTT. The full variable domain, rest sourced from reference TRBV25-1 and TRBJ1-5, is EADIYQTPRYLVIGTGKKITLECSQTMGHDKMYWYQQDPGMELHLIHYSYGVNSTEKGDLSSESTVSRIRTEHFPLTLESARPSHTSQYLCASSGQGVGQPQHFGDGTRLSIL.

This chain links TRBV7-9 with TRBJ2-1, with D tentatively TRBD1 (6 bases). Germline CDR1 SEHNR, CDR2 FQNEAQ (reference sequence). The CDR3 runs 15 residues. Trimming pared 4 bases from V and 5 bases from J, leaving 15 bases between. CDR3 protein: CASSSYRDHNNEQFF. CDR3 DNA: TGTGCCAGCAGCTCCTACAGGGACCACAACAATGAGCAGTTCTTC. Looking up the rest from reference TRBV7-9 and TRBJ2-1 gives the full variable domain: DTGVSQNPRHKITKRGQNVTFRCDPISEHNRLYWYRQTLGQGPEFLTYFQNEAQLEKSRLLSDRFSAERPKGSFSTLEIQRTEQGDSAMYLCASSSYRDHNNEQFFGPGTRLTVL.

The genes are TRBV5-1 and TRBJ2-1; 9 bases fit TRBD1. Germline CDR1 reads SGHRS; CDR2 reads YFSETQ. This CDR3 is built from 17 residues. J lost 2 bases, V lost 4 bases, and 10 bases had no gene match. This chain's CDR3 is CASSLQTGGSTYNEQFF. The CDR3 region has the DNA TGCGCCAGCAGCCTACAGACAGGGGGTTCAACCTACAATGAGCAGTTCTTC. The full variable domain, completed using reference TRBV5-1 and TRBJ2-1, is KAGVTQTPRYLIKTRGQQVTLSCSPISGHRSVSWYQQTPGQGLQFLFEYFSETQRNKGNFPGRFSGRQFSNSRSEMNVSTLELGDSALYLCASSLQTGGSTYNEQFFGPGTRLTVL.

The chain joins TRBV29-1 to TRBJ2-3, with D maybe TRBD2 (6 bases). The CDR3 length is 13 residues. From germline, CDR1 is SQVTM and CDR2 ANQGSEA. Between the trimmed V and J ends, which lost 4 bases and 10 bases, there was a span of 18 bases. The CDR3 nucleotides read TGCAGCGTTGCGGGGAGACAAACGGGAGCGCAGTATTTT. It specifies CSVAGRQTGAQYF.

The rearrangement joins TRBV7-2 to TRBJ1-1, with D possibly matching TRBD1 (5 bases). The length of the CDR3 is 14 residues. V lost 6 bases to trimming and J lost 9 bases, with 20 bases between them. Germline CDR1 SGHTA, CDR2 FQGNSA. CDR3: CASRGGGVSRQAFF. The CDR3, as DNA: TGTGCCAGCAGGGGGGGAGGGGTCTCTCGGCAAGCTTTCTTT.